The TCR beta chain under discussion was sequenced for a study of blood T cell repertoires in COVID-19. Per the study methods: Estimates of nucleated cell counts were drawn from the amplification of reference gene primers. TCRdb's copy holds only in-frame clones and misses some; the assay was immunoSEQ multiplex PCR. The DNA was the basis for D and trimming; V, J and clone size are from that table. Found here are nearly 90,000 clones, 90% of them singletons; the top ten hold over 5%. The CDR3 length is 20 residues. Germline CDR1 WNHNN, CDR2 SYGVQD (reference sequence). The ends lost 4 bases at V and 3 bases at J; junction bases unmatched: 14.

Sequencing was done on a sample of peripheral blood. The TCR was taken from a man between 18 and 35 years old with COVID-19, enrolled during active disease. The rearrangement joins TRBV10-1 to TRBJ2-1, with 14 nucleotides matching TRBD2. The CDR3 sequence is CASSGSGLAGGPVYYNEQFF. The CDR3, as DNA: TGCGCCAGCAGTGGAAGTGGACTAGCGGGAGGACCGGTCTACTACAATGAGCAGTTCTTC.